One sample yielded the 8 T cell receptor beta chains listed below, sequenced in a study of blood T cell repertoires in COVID-19 (dated by TCRdb to about 2020). The library was obtained by the immunoSEQ multiplex PCR assay. The table comes from immuneACCESS by way of TCRdb, which keeps in-frame sequences with V and J called. Part of the clones is missing from these tables; in studies checked, under half for an unresolved V gene and the rest for unknown reasons. The sample table contains under 150,000 clones; only one count was recorded for approximately 84% of them. Roughly 8% of the sample lies in the top ten. Sample: peripheral blood. These receptors originate from a woman aged 40 to 50 with acute or convalescent COVID-19.

The chain recombines TRBV30 with TRBJ2-1; no clear D. CDR3 size: 11 residues. Germline CDR1 GTSNPN, CDR2 SVGIG (reference sequence). The V end was cut by 1 base, the J end by 7 bases, with 5 bases between. CDR3 loop: CAWSALNEQFF. DNA of the CDR3: TGTGCCTGGAGTGCCTTAAATGAGCAGTTCTTC.

The J gene is TRBJ1-1, the V gene TRBV7-8; D uncertain. CDR1 and CDR2 (germline): SGHVS, FQNEAQ. There are 14 residues in the CDR3. Deletions cut 5 bases from V and 10 bases from J, with 20 bases between. CDR3 amino acids: CASSPQGEGGPAFF. In DNA, the CDR3 is TGTGCCAGCAGCCCCCAAGGCGAGGGAGGTCCAGCTTTCTTT.

The chain is built from TRBV27 and TRBJ1-2, with D possibly TRBD1 on 5 matching bases. Looked up from germline, CDR1 is MNHEY and CDR2 is SMNVEV (reference sequence). This CDR3 has 16 amino acids. With 2 bases removed from V and 2 bases from J, the gap between germline ends came to 15 bases. CDR3 sequence (DNA): TGTGCCAGCAGTTTACAATGGACAAACACCAACTATGGCTACACCTTC. Its protein product is CASSLQWTNTNYGYTF.

This clone has only one observation. This chain joins TRBV4-1 and TRBJ2-2; TRBD2 agrees at 13 bases. V shed 4 bases and J 5 bases; nucleotides not matched to a gene: 7. The CDR3 spans 17 residues. In germline, CDR1 is MGHRA, CDR2 YSYEKL. The CDR3 sequence is CASSRFPGLAGTGELFF. In nucleotides, the CDR3 is TGCGCCAGCAGCCGATTCCCGGGACTAGCGGGGACCGGGGAGCTGTTTTTT.

The rearrangement links TRBV5-1 to TRBJ2-5, with 10 bases matching TRBD1. Trimming took 0 bases from V and 4 from J; bases not matched to a gene: 0. Germline CDR1 reads SGHRS; CDR2 reads YFSETQ. The CDR3 is 14 residues long. CDR3 in amino acids: CASSLGQGAETQYF. CDR3 sequence (DNA): TGCGCCAGCAGCTTGGGACAGGGGGCAGAGACCCAGTACTTC.

The CDR3 here is CASSPQNGQGTNTEAFF. The CDR3 DNA sequence: TGTGCCAGCAGCCCCCAGAATGGACAGGGAACAAACACTGAAGCTTTCTTT. The J gene is TRBJ1-1, the V gene TRBV7-6, with 8 positions matching TRBD1. The germline CDR1 and CDR2 sequences are SGHVS and FNYEAQ. V was pared by 5 bases and J by 2 bases, with 13 bases of the junction left unmatched. The CDR3 contains 17 residues.

The chain employs TRBV7-2 and TRBJ2-7, with D perhaps TRBD2 (6 bases). Germline assignment: CDR1 SGHTA and CDR2 FQGNSA. Trimming removed 5 bases at V and 0 bases at J, with 11 bases between. The CDR3 covers 14 residues. DNA for the CDR3: TGTGCCAGCAGCGGTCGGGGGAGCTCCTACGAGCAGTACTTC. It specifies CASSGRGSSYEQYF.

The V and J genes are TRBV30 and TRBJ2-2; 14 bases fit TRBD2. The CDR3 has 14 amino acids. Per the germline V gene, CDR1 is GTSNPN and CDR2 is SVGIG (reference sequence). With V trimmed by 3 bases and J by 7 bases, 1 base remained unmatched. The CDR3 DNA follows: TGTGCCTGGAGCGGACTAGCGGGGGGCGGGGAGCTGTTTTTT. It yields the protein CAWSGLAGGGELFF.